This record looks at one TCR beta chain sequence and its context. In the source study's methods: The authors estimated nucleated cell counts from reference gene primer amplification. Clones were sequenced by immunoSEQ multiplex PCR, and TCRdb holds only the in-frame ones, with some missing. Clone size and V and J calls were adopted from that table, with D and trimming inferred from the DNA. Altogether about 160,000 clones are present, approximately 90% being singletons, with the ten largest covering approximately 2.2%. Trimming left V 7 bases short and J 0 bases short, with 9 bases between. The CDR3 length is 14 residues. Per germline, CDR1 LNHDA and CDR2 SQIVND (reference sequence). This sample stems from a study of blood T cell repertoires in COVID-19. Overall study context: Specimens from acute and convalescent COVID-19 originated in the United States, Italy and Spain. Sources were T cells, B-cell-depleted T cells, or PBMCs; the material itself was cDNA or gDNA.

The TCR sequence derives from a young man with acute or convalescent COVID-19. The V call is TRBV19, the J call TRBJ1-4, with D perhaps matching TRBD1 (5 bases). The sequenced material came from peripheral blood. The CDR3 DNA reads as TGTGCCAGTAAACAACAGGCAACTAATGAAAAACTGTTTTTT. Encoded protein: CASKQQATNEKLFF.